The clone carrying this T cell receptor (beta chain) was detected a few times. Healthy bone marrow donors formed the donor group. This record comes from a study of cytomegalovirus exposure and HLA in healthy donors. The PCR made use of 60 Vbeta and 13 Jbeta primers. Produced via immunoSEQ multiplex PCR; TCRdb's table is partial and in-frame only. The sample has roughly 120,000 clones, around two thirds seen once. Looked up from germline, CDR1 is SQVTM and CDR2 is ANQGSEA. CDR3 size: 15 residues. The V gene end was trimmed by 2 bases and the J gene end by 0 bases; junction bases not matched to a gene: 4.

This clonotype was obtained from a woman in her thirties or forties in good health and CMV-seropositive. Sequencing was carried out using PBMCs. This sequence joins TRBV29-1 and TRBJ2-1; 7 nucleotides align to TRBD2. Here the CDR3 DNA reads TGCAGCGTTGAAAGGGGCGGGGGCTCCTACAATGAGCAGTTCTTC. Protein: CSVERGGGSYNEQFF.